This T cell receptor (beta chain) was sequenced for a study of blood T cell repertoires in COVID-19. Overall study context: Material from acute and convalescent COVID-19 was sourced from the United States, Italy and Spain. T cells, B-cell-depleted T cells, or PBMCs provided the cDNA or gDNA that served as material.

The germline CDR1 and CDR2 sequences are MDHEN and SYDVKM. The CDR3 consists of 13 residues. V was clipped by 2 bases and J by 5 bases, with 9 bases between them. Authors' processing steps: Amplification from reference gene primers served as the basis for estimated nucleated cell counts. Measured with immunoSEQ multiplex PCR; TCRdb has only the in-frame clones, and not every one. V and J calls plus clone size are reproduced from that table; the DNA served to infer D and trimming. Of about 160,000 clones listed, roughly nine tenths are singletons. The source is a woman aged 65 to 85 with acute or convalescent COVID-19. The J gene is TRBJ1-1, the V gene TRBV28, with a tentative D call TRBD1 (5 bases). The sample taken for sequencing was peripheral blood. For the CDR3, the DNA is TGTGCCAGCAGTTTAGGGGCAGGGACTGAAGCTTTCTTT. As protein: CASSLGAGTEAFF.